The 21 T cell receptor beta chains below were found in one sample sequenced in a study of early T cells in non-severe SARS-CoV-2 infection (dated by TCRdb to the early 2020s). Library method: 5' RACE. The sequencer was a NextSeq 500. TCRdb took the public reads, trimmed them with fastp at Q25, ran MiXCR for clone calling and kept in-frame beta chains. Rows merge per CDR3 protein into single entries with the most common DNA and genes. The sample table contains approximately 89,000 distinct CDR3 sequences; only one count was recorded for more than 12% of them. The ten largest make up 3% to 3.5% of the sample. Sequenced material: whole blood. The source of these receptors is an adult who was a healthcare worker with PCR-confirmed SARS-CoV-2 infection or an uninfected control (not recorded which).

Ten or more counts support this clonotype. V and J are TRBV5-1 and TRBJ2-3; 16 positions match TRBD2. Trimming cost V 2 bases and J 0 bases; bases outside gene matches: 9. In germline, CDR1 is SGHRS, CDR2 YFSETQ. This CDR3 has 20 amino acids. The DNA for the CDR3 is TGCGCCAGCAGCTTAAATCCGGGACTAGCGGGGGGGTCTAGCACAGATACGCAGTATTTT. The encoded protein is CASSLNPGLAGGSSTDTQYF.

The J gene is TRBJ2-1, the V gene TRBV5-1, with 9 bases fitting TRBD2. V shed 4 bases and J 8 bases; nucleotides not matched to a gene: 13. CDR1 is SGHRS and CDR2 is YFSETQ in the germline V gene. The length of the CDR3 is 16 residues. CDR3 DNA: TGCGCCAGCAGCACCACCCGCTCTAGCGGGATGGATGAGCAGTTCTTC. It encodes CASSTTRSSGMDEQFF.

This sequence joins TRBV5-5 and TRBJ2-1, with D possibly matching TRBD1 (5 bases). The germline CDR1 and CDR2 sequences are SGHKS and YYEKEE (reference sequence). V lost 0 bases and J 7 bases, leaving 14 bases between the germline ends. The CDR3 has 15 residues. In nucleotides, the CDR3 is TGTGCCAGCAGCTTGGAGCAGGGTTGGGGAAATGAGCAGTTCTTC. This translates into CASSLEQGWGNEQFF.

V usage is TRBV3-1 and J usage is TRBJ2-1; D possibly matches TRBD1 or TRBD2 (6 bases each). Germline lookup yields CDR1 LGHDT and CDR2 YNNKEL (reference sequence). Trimming took 0 bases from V and 2 from J, leaving 11 bases between them. The CDR3 covers 16 residues. The CDR3: CASSQDLGGPYNEQFF. The CDR3 DNA reads as TGTGCCAGCAGCCAAGATCTGGGGGGCCCCTACAATGAGCAGTTCTTC.

A few counts support this clonotype. J is TRBJ2-5 and V is TRBV30; 8 nucleotides agree with TRBD1. V lost 5 bases, J lost 4 bases, and 12 bases stayed unmatched. Looked up from germline, CDR1 is GTSNPN and CDR2 is SVGIG (reference sequence). The CDR3 is 15 residues long. The CDR3 DNA sequence: TGTGCCTGGGTCAGGACAGGGCAGTTAGGAGAGACCCAGTACTTC. Amino acid sequence: CAWVRTGQLGETQYF. The variable domain in full, completed from reference TRBV30 and TRBJ2-5, reads SQTIHQWPATLVQPVGSPLSLECTVEGTSNPNLYWYRQAAGRGLQLLFYSVGIGQISSEVPQNLSASRPQDRQFILSSKKLLLSDSGFYLCAWVRTGQLGETQYFGPGTRLLVL.

This sequence joins TRBV9 and TRBJ1-5; no reliable D call. V lost 0 bases and J 5 bases, leaving 12 bases between the germline ends. Looked up from germline, CDR1 is SGDLS and CDR2 is YYNGEE. CDR3 size: 15 residues. The CDR3 nucleotides read TGTGCCAGCAGCGTAGCTACGAGTGGGGATCAGCCCCAGCATTTT. This sequence encodes CASSVATSGDQPQHF.

This clonotype was counted at least ten times. The chain uses TRBV7-2 and TRBJ2-7, with a weak D call TRBD2 (6 bases). The CDR3 sequence is 13 residues long. The germline gives CDR1 SGHTA, CDR2 FQGNSA. Trimming cost V 5 bases and J 6 bases, with 14 bases left between them. The CDR3: CASSPTRRAEQYF. The CDR3 region has the DNA TGTGCCAGCAGCCCGACCAGGAGGGCCGAGCAGTACTTC.

This sequence joins TRBV20-1 and TRBJ2-1, with TRBD1 as a possible D gene (7 bases). The germline V gene has CDR1 DFQATT and CDR2 SNEGSKA (reference sequence). This CDR3 contains 17 residues. V dropped 1 base and J dropped 3 bases, with 19 bases sitting between them. For the CDR3, the DNA is TGCAGTGCTAGAGGGGAGGATATCGGGACAGTCTACAATGAGCAGTTCTTC. Translated: CSARGEDIGTVYNEQFF.

This clonotype appeared a few times. The chain recombines TRBV20-1 with TRBJ2-3; TRBD2 aligns across 10 bases. Germline CDR1 DFQATT, CDR2 SNEGSKA (reference sequence). J lost 6 bases, V lost 2 bases, and 5 bases had no gene match. This CDR3 region has 14 residues. This chain's CDR3 is CSARSAGGSDTQYF. CDR3 in DNA: TGCAGTGCTAGATCAGCGGGGGGGTCGGATACGCAGTATTTT.

The chain links TRBV7-2 to TRBJ1-2; D ambiguous. V was shortened by 3 bases and J by 8 bases, with 13 bases between the two germline ends. The CDR3 sequence is 13 residues long. Germline V gene data show CDR1 as SGHTA and CDR2 as FQGNSA. CDR3 amino acids: CASSLISPDGYTF. The CDR3 DNA is TGTGCCAGCAGCTTGATCTCTCCAGACGGCTACACCTTC.

This clonotype has just a few counts. The chain employs TRBV6-5 and TRBJ2-7; the D is unclear. The CDR3 runs to 16 residues. Germline CDR1 is MNHEY and CDR2 is SVGAGI. V was trimmed by 6 bases and J by 1 base, leaving 19 bases between them. CDR3 protein: CASSPGGRMGSYEQYF. The CDR3 DNA follows: TGTGCCAGCAGCCCCGGCGGCCGAATGGGGTCCTACGAGCAGTACTTC.

V gene TRBV11-2 combines with J gene TRBJ2-2, with D perhaps matching TRBD2 (6 bases). CDR1 SGHAT and CDR2 FQNNGV come from the germline V gene. The CDR3 is made up of 15 amino acids. Trimming cost V 5 bases and J 6 bases, with 16 bases left between them. The CDR3 bases are TGTGCCAGCAGCCCGGACCCTGGGGGGTCCGGGGAGCTGTTTTTT. This gives the protein CASSPDPGGSGELFF.

V gene TRBV29-1 combines with J gene TRBJ1-2; D ambiguous. The CDR3 has 14 residues. Germline CDR1 SQVTM, CDR2 ANQGSEA. Trimming took 6 bases from V and 0 from J, leaving 14 bases between them. For the CDR3, the DNA is TGCAGCGTAGAACGACGGTTAGCTAACTATGGCTACACCTTC. This gives the protein CSVERRLANYGYTF.

This rearrangement joins TRBV5-8 to TRBJ2-7; D perhaps matches TRBD1 (6 bases). Trimming removed 1 base at V and 7 bases at J, with 12 bases between. The CDR3 is made up of 13 amino acids. CDR1 is SGHTS and CDR2 is YDEGEE in the germline V gene. The CDR3 sequence is CASSLSTGWEQYF. The CDR3 bases are TGTGCCAGCAGCTTGAGTACAGGGTGGGAGCAGTACTTC.

In nucleotides, the CDR3 is TGTGCCAGCAGCCCATTAGGCGCGACAGGGGAATACGAGCAGTACTTC. Translated, it gives CASSPLGATGEYEQYF. The chain couples TRBV11-2 to TRBJ2-7, with 8 bases matching TRBD1. The CDR3 length is 16 residues. V trimming: 5 bases; J trimming: 4 bases; junction bases outside the gene matches: 13. CDR1 is SGHAT, CDR2 FQNNGV, per germline.

The table lists this clonotype with many counts. The CDR3 DNA reads TGTGCCAGCAGCCGAACTAGCGGGAGTCTAGAGACCCAGTACTTC. This sequence encodes CASSRTSGSLETQYF. This chain joins TRBV11-2 and TRBJ2-5; 11 bases match TRBD2. The germline gives CDR1 SGHAT, CDR2 FQNNGV. The junction had 6 bases not matched to a gene; V was cut back by 5 bases and J by 4 bases. This CDR3 region has 15 residues. Together with reference TRBV11-2 and TRBJ2-5, the CDR3 gives the full variable domain: EAGVAQSPRYKIIEKRQSVAFWCNPISGHATLYWYQQILGQGPKLLIQFQNNGVVDDSQLPKDRFSAERLKGVDSTLKIQPAKLEDSAVYLCASSRTSGSLETQYFGPGTRLLVL.

The CDR3 DNA sequence: TGTGCCAGCAGAGATAGCGGGAGCGCCTACGAGCAGTACTTC. This sequence encodes CASRDSGSAYEQYF. The rearrangement joins TRBV12-3 or TRBV12-4 to TRBJ2-7; 9 nucleotides agree with TRBD2. Trimming cost V 6 bases and J 2 bases; bases outside gene matches: 5. The CDR3 length is 14 residues.

This clonotype was detected a few times. The rearrangement uses TRBV30 and TRBJ2-7; 7 positions match TRBD2. From germline, CDR1 is GTSNPN and CDR2 SVGIG (reference sequence). The V and J ends lost 2 bases and 2 bases, in that order; junction bases with no gene match: 12. This CDR3 comprises 16 residues. In DNA, the CDR3 is TGTGCCTGGAGTATAGGGCGAACGGGACTAACCTACGAGCAGTACTTC. As protein: CAWSIGRTGLTYEQYF.

The J gene is TRBJ2-3, the V gene TRBV6-2 or TRBV6-3, with 12 bases lining up with TRBD2. This CDR3 is built from 15 residues. The V gene's germline CDR1 is MNHEY and CDR2 SVGEGT. Trimming cost V 10 bases and J 2 bases; bases outside gene matches: 7. In DNA, the CDR3 is TGTGCCACCTTTCTAGCGGGGGGGCCCACAGATACGCAGTATTTT. Encoded protein: CATFLAGGPTDTQYF.

This clonotype was seen ten or more times. The chain combines TRBV7-9 with TRBJ2-5; D is ambiguous. Per germline, CDR1 SEHNR and CDR2 FQNEAQ (reference sequence). CDR3 length: 13 residues. Trimming took 1 base from V and 7 from J, leaving 10 bases between them. CDR3 region: CASSLEPTGTQYF. The CDR3 region has the DNA TGTGCCAGCAGCTTAGAACCTACTGGGACCCAGTACTTC.

This clonotype was found many times. V is TRBV29-1 and J is TRBJ2-5; D gene uncertain. The germline V gene has CDR1 SQVTM and CDR2 ANQGSEA. This CDR3 spans 15 amino acids. V lost 6 bases to trimming and J lost 2 bases, with 19 bases between them. The CDR3 loop reads CSVPTRSAVQETQYF. CDR3 nucleotide sequence: TGCAGCGTGCCTACTCGGTCGGCAGTTCAAGAGACCCAGTACTTC.